The clone carrying this T cell receptor beta chain was detected only once. The data are from a study of shared T cell receptors in the human thymus. The CDR3 length is 17 residues. Germline V gives CDR1 LGHNA, CDR2 YSLEER. After removal of 2 bases from V and 3 bases from J, the junction contained 8 bases not matched to a gene. Sequencing was performed with immunoSEQ multiplex PCR; in TCRdb, only in-frame clones are kept and a portion is missing. The sample records some 720,000 clones, 88% being singletons. The same data also contributed to another study, on human thymus T cells. Per that paper: Thymus pieces cut out during corrective heart surgery were the tissue that was used. Thymic TCR repertoires of unrelated people reportedly overlapped highly.

V usage is TRBV4-3 and J usage is TRBJ2-3; 10 nucleotides line up with TRBD2. The TCR sequence derives from a boy younger than two with a congenital heart defect. Input material: thymocytes. CDR3 in DNA: TGCGCCAGCAGCCAAACACCTAGCGGGAGAGCAACAGATACGCAGTATTTT. Protein sequence: CASSQTPSGRATDTQYF.